The 17 T cell receptor beta chains below were found in one sample sequenced in a study of beta chain features in type 1 diabetes (dated by TCRdb to between 2017 and 2018). Libraries came from the immunoSEQ multiplex PCR assay. The High Capacity cDNA Reverse Transcription Kit was used to reverse transcribe all of the isolated RNA, meaning that expressed TCRB transcripts were what got sequenced. This is the immuneACCESS table as TCRdb keeps it, with only in-frame sequences that have V and J called. A part of the clones is gone; compared with another copy, unresolved V genes explain less than half, and the rest is unexplained. The sample includes roughly 130,000 clones, with about a tenth observed a single time. The ten largest clones take up approximately 0.68% of the sample. The sample was central memory CD4+ T cells from blood. Source of these receptors: a man aged 18 to 30 in good health.

This clone was counted between two and nine times. The chain joins TRBV19 to TRBJ1-2, with D possibly being TRBD1 (5 bases). The V and J ends lost 4 bases and 4 bases respectively, with 10 bases between them. The CDR3 spans 13 residues. CDR1 and CDR2 from the germline V gene are LNHDA and SQIVND (reference sequence). The CDR3 loop is CASSSPGGYGYTF. CDR3 DNA sequence: TGTGCCAGTAGTAGCCCCGGGGGCTATGGCTACACCTTC.

This clone has more than one count but fewer than ten. The rearrangement uses TRBV6-1 and TRBJ2-7; D possibly corresponds to TRBD1 (6 bases). Germline CDR1 reads MNHNS; CDR2 reads SASEGT. There are 13 residues in the CDR3. V was clipped by 11 bases and J by 3 bases, with 17 bases between them. The CDR3, as DNA: TGTGCCGGCACGACAGGAGTCGGCTACGAGCAGTACTTC. Translation: CAGTTGVGYEQYF.

This chain uses TRBV29-1 with TRBJ1-6; D gene ambiguous. This CDR3 is 13 amino acids long. Between the trimmed V and J ends, which lost 3 bases and 9 bases, there was a span of 12 bases. The germline gives CDR1 SQVTM, CDR2 ANQGSEA. Here the CDR3 DNA reads TGCAGCGTTGAGGTGAACGAGGGTTCACCCCTCCACTTT. Its translation is CSVEVNEGSPLHF.

This clone was picked up a small number of times. The chain recombines TRBV2 with TRBJ2-5; 10 nucleotides line up with TRBD2. The germline gives CDR1 SNHLY, CDR2 FYNNEI. Trimming took 6 bases from V and 5 from J; bases not matched to a gene: 3. This CDR3 has 13 amino acids. CDR3 protein: CASRPGLAETQYF. The CDR3 DNA reads as TGTGCCAGCAGGCCGGGACTAGCGGAGACCCAGTACTTC.

The rearrangement uses TRBV10-3 and TRBJ1-2; no firm D call. V was trimmed by 4 bases and J by 4 bases, leaving 7 bases between them. CDR1 and CDR2 from the germline V gene are ENHRY and SYGVKD. CDR3 length: 12 residues. The CDR3, as DNA: TGTGCCATCAGTGCTGAACTCTATGGCTACACCTTC. Translated: CAISAELYGYTF.

This clone has just a few counts. The rearrangement joins TRBV9 to TRBJ2-3; 7 bases are shared with TRBD1. J was trimmed by 4 bases and V by 4 bases; bases with no gene match: 9. Germline V gene data show CDR1 as SGDLS and CDR2 as YYNGEE. The CDR3 is 15 amino acids. For the CDR3, the DNA is TGTGCCAGCAGCACAAGACAGGGTGCGGCAGATACGCAGTATTTT. It specifies CASSTRQGAADTQYF.

The chain joins TRBV19 to TRBJ2-6, with no clear D. Trimming removed 5 bases at V and 0 bases at J, with 2 bases between. Germline loops: CDR1 LNHDA, CDR2 SQIVND (reference sequence). The CDR3 covers 13 residues. CDR3 DNA sequence: TGTGCCAGTAGTTACTCTGGGGCCAACGTCCTGACTTTC. Its translation is CASSYSGANVLTF.

Only a few counts were recorded for this clone. The genes are TRBV11-2 and TRBJ2-3, with D possibly matching TRBD1 (7 bases). Germline lookup yields CDR1 SGHAT and CDR2 FQNNGV. The V and J ends lost 5 bases and 4 bases respectively, with 16 bases between them. The CDR3 sequence is 15 residues long. The CDR3 bases are TGTGCCAGCAGCCATAGCCTCAGGGGGGCAGATACGCAGTATTTT. It encodes CASSHSLRGADTQYF.

The chain carries TRBV18 and TRBJ2-1; D remains ambiguous. CDR3 length equals 15 residues. V lost 3 bases and J 5 bases, leaving 14 bases between the germline ends. In germline, CDR1 is KGHSH, CDR2 LQKENI. The DNA of the CDR3 is TGTGCCAGCTCACCTTCGAGGTCCGGAAACAATGAGCAGTTCTTC. Translating it yields CASSPSRSGNNEQFF.

A few counts support this clone. The chain joins TRBV9 to TRBJ2-6, with 7 bases fitting TRBD2. V shed 2 bases and J 3 bases; nucleotides not matched to a gene: 5. The CDR3 loop spans 16 amino acids. In germline, CDR1 is SGDLS, CDR2 YYNGEE. For the CDR3, the DNA is TGTGCCAGCAGCGTCCAAGCGGGGATTGGGGCCAACGTCCTGACTTTC. Its translation is CASSVQAGIGANVLTF.

The CDR3 is CAWSAVAGGLYNEQFF. In nucleotides, the CDR3 is TGTGCCTGGAGTGCTGTAGCGGGGGGGCTCTACAATGAGCAGTTCTTC. The chain uses TRBV30 and TRBJ2-1; 11 nucleotides agree with TRBD2. The CDR3 sequence is 16 residues long. V dropped 1 base and J dropped 3; count of bases not matched to a gene: 5. The germline CDR1 and CDR2 sequences are GTSNPN and SVGIG (reference sequence).

The gene calls are TRBV5-6 and TRBJ2-7; 7 bases are shared with TRBD2. CDR3 length: 14 residues. V gave up 5 bases and J gave up 7 bases; unmatched junction bases: 12. Germline-derived CDR1 and CDR2 are SGHDT and YYEEEE. The CDR3 DNA reads TGTGCCAGCAGTTTCGGACTCCAAGCGGGGGAGCAGTACTTC. Residues: CASSFGLQAGEQYF.

The gene calls are TRBV18 and TRBJ2-1; D is perhaps TRBD2 (6 bases). CDR1 and CDR2 (germline): KGHSH, LQKENI. CDR3 size: 15 residues. Trimming shortened V by 3 bases and J by 1 base, and 10 bases separated the two germline ends. The chain's CDR3 is CASSPPSGSYNEQFF. CDR3 nucleotide sequence: TGTGCCAGCTCACCTCCCAGCGGGTCCTACAATGAGCAGTTCTTC.

This clone has a handful of counts. The genes are TRBV19 and TRBJ1-6, with TRBD1 matching over 8 bases. The junction had 8 bases not matched to a gene; V was cut back by 6 bases and J by 10 bases. In germline, CDR1 is LNHDA, CDR2 SQIVND (reference sequence). The CDR3 is 14 amino acids. The DNA of the CDR3 is TGTGCCAGTAGCCCCGACAGGGGCGCCTCACCCCTCCACTTT. Its protein is CASSPDRGASPLHF. The complete variable domain, with remaining parts taken from reference TRBV19 and TRBJ1-6, reads DGGITQSPKYLFRKEGQNVTLSCEQNLNHDAMYWYRQDPGQGLRLIYYSQIVNDFQKGDIAEGYSVSREKKESFPLTVTSAQKNPTAFYLCASSPDRGASPLHFGNGTRLTVT.

The V call is TRBV5-6, the J call TRBJ1-2, with D hard to call. This CDR3 contains 14 residues. V lost 2 bases to trimming and J lost 7 bases, with 15 bases between them. Germline CDR1 and CDR2: SGHDT and YYEEEE. CDR3 loop: CASSFRVLYGGYTF. The CDR3 region has the DNA TGTGCCAGCAGCTTCCGGGTCCTCTATGGTGGCTACACCTTC.

The chain employs TRBV5-6 and TRBJ2-6, with D perhaps matching TRBD2 (6 bases). V lost 7 bases and J 2 bases, leaving 13 bases between the germline ends. The V gene's germline CDR1 is SGHDT and CDR2 YYEEEE. This CDR3 spans 15 amino acids. In nucleotides, the CDR3 is TGTGCCAGCGGGAGAGGAGGGGCTGGGGCCAACGTCCTGACTTTC. This translates into CASGRGGAGANVLTF.

This clone turned up a few times. The rearrangement uses TRBV6-5 and TRBJ2-3; D uncertain. Trimming took off 6 bases at V and 2 bases at J, with 15 bases between the two ends. The CDR3 spans 15 residues. Germline V gene data show CDR1 as MNHEY and CDR2 as SVGAGI. The CDR3 region is CASSPGRPLTDTQYF. The CDR3 nucleotides are TGTGCCAGCAGCCCTGGGCGTCCTCTCACAGATACGCAGTATTTT.